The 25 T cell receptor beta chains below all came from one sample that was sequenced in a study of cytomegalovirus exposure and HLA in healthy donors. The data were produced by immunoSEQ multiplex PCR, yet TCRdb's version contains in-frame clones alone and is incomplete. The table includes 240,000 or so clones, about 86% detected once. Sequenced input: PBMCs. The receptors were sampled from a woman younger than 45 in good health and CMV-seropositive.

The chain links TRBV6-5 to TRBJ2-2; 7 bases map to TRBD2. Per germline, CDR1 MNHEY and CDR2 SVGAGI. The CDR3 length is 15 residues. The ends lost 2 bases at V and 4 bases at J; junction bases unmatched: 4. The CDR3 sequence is CASSYAGDGTGELFF. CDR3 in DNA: TGTGCCAGCAGTTACGCGGGAGACGGCACCGGGGAGCTGTTTTTT.

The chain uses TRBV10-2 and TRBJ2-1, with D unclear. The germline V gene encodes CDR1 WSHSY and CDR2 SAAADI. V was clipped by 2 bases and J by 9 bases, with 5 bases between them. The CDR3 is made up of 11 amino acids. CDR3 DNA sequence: TGCGCCAGCAGTGAGGGGCCTGAGCAGTTCTTC. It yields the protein CASSEGPEQFF.

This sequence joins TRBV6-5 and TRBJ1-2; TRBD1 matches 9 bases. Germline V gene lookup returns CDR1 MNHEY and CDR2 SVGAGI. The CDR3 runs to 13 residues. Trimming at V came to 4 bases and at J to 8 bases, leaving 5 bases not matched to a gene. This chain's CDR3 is CASSSTGGLGYTF. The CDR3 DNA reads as TGTGCCAGCAGTTCGACAGGGGGTTTGGGCTACACCTTC.

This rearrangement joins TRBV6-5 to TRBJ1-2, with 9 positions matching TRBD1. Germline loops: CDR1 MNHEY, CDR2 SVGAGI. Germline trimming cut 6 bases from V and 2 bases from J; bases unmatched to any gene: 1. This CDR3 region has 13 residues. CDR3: CASSGTGNYGYTF. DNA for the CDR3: TGTGCCAGCAGCGGGACAGGGAACTATGGCTACACCTTC.

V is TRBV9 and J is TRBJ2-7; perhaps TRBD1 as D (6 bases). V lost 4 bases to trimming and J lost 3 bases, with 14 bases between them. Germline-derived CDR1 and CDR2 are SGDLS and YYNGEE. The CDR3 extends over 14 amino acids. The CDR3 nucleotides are TGTGCCAGCAGCCCTGGGACACAACACTACGAGCAGTACTTC. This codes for CASSPGTQHYEQYF.

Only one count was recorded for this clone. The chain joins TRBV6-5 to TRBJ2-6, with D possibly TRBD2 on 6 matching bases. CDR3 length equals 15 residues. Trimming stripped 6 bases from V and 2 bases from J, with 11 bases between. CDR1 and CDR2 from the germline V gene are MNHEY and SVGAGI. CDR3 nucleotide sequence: TGTGCCAGCAGCGAGAGGAGGGCTGGGGCCAACGTCCTGACTTTC. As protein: CASSERRAGANVLTF.

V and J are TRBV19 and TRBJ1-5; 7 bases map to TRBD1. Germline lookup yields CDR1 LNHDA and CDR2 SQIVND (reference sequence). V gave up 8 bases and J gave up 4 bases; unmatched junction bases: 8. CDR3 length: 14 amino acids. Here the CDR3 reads CASGDRLWNQPQHF. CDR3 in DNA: TGTGCCAGTGGGGACAGACTCTGGAATCAGCCCCAGCATTTT.

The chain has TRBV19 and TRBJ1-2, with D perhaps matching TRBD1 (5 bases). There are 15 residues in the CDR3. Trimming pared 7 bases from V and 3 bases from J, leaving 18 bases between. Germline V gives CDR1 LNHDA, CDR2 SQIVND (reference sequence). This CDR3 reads CASTSGTFNDYGYTF. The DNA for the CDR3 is TGTGCCAGTACCTCCGGGACTTTCAACGACTATGGCTACACCTTC.

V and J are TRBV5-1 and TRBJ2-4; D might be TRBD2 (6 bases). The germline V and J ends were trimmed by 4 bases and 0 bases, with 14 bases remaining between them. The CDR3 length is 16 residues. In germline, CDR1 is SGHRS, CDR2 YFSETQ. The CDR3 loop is CASSPGGNQAKNIQYF. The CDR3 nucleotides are TGCGCCAGCAGCCCGGGCGGGAACCAAGCCAAAAACATTCAGTACTTC.

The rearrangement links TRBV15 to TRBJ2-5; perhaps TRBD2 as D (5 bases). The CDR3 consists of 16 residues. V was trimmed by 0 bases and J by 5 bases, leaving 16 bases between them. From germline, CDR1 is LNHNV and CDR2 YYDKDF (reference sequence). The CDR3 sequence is CATSRDNQRSTETQYF. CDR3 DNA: TGTGCCACCAGCAGAGATAACCAGCGGTCAACGGAGACCCAGTACTTC. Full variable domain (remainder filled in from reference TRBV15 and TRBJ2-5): DAMVIQNPRYQVTQFGKPVTLSCSQTLNHNVMYWYQQKSSQAPKLLFHYYDKDFNNEADTPDNFQSRRPNTSFCFLDIRSPGLGDTAMYLCATSRDNQRSTETQYFGPGTRLLVL.

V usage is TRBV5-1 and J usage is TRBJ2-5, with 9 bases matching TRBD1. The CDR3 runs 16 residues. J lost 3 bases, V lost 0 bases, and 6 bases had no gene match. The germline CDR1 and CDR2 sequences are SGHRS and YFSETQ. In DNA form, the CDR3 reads TGCGCCAGCAGCTTGGCGGGGACAGGGAGCGAAGAGACCCAGTACTTC. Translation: CASSLAGTGSEETQYF.

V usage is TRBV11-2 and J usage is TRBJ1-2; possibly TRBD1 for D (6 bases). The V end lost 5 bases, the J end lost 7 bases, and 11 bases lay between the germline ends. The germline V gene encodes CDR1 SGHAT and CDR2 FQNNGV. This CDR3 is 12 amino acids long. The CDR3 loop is CASSIQGGGYTF. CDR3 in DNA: TGTGCCAGCAGCATACAGGGTGGTGGCTACACCTTC.

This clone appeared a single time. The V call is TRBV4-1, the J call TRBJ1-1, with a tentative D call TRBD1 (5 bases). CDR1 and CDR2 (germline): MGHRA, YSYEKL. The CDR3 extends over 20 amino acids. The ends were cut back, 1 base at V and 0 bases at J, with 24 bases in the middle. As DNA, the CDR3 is TGCGCCAGCAGCCAAGTGAGTCATTTTTTGACAGCCAAGATGAACACTGAAGCTTTCTTT. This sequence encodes CASSQVSHFLTAKMNTEAFF.

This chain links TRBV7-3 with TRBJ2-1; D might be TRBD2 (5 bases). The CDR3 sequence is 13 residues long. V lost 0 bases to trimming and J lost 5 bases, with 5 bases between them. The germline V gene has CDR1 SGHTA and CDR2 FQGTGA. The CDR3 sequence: CASSLTGNNEQFF. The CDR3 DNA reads TGTGCCAGCAGCTTAACCGGGAACAATGAGCAGTTCTTC.

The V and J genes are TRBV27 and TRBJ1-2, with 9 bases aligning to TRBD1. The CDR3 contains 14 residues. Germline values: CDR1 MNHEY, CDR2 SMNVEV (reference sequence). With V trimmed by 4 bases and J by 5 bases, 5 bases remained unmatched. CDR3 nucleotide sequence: TGTGCCAGCAGTTACAGGGGGCAGAGGTATGGCTACACCTTC. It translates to CASSYRGQRYGYTF.

The CDR3: CASSVGEEVKGLEGGTDTQYF. The CDR3 DNA sequence: TGTGCCAGCAGCGTAGGTGAGGAGGTAAAGGGACTAGAGGGCGGCACAGATACGCAGTATTTT. The chain joins TRBV9 to TRBJ2-3, with TRBD2 matching 8 bases. This CDR3 has 21 amino acids. Germline loops: CDR1 SGDLS, CDR2 YYNGEE. Trimming at V came to 0 bases and at J to 1 base, leaving 19 bases not matched to a gene.

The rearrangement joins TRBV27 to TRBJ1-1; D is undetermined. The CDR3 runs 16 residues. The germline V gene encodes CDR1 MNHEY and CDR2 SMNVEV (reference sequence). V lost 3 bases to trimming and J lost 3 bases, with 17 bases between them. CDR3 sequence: CASSFAGTGWDTEAFF. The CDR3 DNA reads TGTGCCAGCAGTTTTGCAGGCACCGGATGGGACACTGAAGCTTTCTTT.

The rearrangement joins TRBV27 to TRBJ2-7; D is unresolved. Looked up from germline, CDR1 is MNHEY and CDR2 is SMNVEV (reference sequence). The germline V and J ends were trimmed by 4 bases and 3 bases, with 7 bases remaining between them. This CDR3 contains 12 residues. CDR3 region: CASSSQFYEQYF. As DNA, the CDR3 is TGTGCCAGCAGTTCCCAGTTCTACGAGCAGTACTTC.

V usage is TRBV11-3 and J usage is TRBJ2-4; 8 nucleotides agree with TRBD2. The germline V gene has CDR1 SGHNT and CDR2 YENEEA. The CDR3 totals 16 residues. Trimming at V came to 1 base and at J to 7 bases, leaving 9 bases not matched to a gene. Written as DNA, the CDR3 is TGTGCCAGCAGCTTAGCGGGAGGGGCAGGTGGGAACATTCAGTACTTC. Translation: CASSLAGGAGGNIQYF.

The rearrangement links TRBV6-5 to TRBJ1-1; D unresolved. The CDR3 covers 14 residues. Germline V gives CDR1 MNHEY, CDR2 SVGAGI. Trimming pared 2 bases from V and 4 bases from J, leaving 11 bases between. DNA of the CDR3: TGTGCCAGCAGTTACCGGGTTCCGGGCACTGAAGCTTTCTTT. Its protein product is CASSYRVPGTEAFF.

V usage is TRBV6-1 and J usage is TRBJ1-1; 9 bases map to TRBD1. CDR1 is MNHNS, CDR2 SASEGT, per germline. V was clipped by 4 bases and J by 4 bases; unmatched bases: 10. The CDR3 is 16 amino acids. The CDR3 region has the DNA TGTGCCAGCAGTGCAATACAGGGGGCGTTTGGCACTGAAGCTTTCTTT. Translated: CASSAIQGAFGTEAFF.

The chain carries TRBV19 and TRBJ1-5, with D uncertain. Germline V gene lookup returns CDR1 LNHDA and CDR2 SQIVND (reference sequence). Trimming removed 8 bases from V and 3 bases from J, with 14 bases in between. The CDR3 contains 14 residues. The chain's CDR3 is CASSSTDYNQPQHF. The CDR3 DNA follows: TGTGCCAGTTCATCCACAGATTACAATCAGCCCCAGCATTTT.

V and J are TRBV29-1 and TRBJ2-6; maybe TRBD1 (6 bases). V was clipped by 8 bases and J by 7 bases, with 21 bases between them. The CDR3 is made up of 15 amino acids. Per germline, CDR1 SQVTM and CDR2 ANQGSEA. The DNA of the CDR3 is TGCAGCTTCTCGTCTTCCGGGACAAATGCCAACGTCCTGACTTTC. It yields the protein CSFSSSGTNANVLTF.

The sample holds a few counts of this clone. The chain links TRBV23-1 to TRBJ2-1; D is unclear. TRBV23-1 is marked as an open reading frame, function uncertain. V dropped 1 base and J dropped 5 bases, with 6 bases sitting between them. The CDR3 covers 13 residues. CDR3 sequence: CASSQLTHNEQFF. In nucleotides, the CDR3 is TGCGCCAGCAGTCAATTGACTCACAATGAGCAGTTCTTC.

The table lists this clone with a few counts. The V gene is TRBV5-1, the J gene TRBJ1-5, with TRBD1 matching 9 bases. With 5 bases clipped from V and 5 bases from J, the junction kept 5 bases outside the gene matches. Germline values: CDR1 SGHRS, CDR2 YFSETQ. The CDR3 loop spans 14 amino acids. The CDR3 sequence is CASSPGTGYQPQHF. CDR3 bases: TGCGCCAGCAGTCCCGGGACAGGGTATCAGCCCCAGCATTTT.